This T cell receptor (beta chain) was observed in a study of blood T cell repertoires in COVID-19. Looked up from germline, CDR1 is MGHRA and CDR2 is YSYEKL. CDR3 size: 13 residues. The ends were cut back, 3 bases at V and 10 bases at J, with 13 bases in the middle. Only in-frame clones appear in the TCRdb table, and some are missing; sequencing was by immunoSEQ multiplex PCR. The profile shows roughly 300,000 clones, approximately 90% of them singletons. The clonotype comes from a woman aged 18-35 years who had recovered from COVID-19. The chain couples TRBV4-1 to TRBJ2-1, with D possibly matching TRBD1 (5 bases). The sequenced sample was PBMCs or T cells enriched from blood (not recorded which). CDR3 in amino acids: CASSQGPWPEQFF. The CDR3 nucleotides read TGCGCCAGCAGCCAGGGGCCTTGGCCGGAGCAGTTCTTC.